This T cell receptor (beta chain) was sequenced in a study of beta chain features in type 1 diabetes (dated by TCRdb to 2016 to 2019). Looking at the study overall: Mean age, gender distribution, total cell number and subset yield did not differ between patients and healthy donors. A total of about 100,000,000 sorted cells were examined across all samples, and RNA yield correlated strongly with the number of cells per subset. In the study, recently diagnosed type 1 diabetes patients and matched healthy donors were compared on the TCRB repertoires of their sorted circulating CD4+ T cell subsets. Naive and central memory subsets were obtained from all 30 or so donors, but regulatory and stem cell-like memory subsets were isolated from only 8 patients and roughly eight healthy donors.

Each donor gave one peripheral blood draw, roughly 120 mL on average, collected into heparinised tubes. Naive, central memory, regulatory and stem cell-like memory CD4+ T cells were sorted on a BD FACSAria II using a panel including CD45RO, CCR7, CD25, CD127, CD95 and CD27. Every sorted population had a purity above 98%. Right away, PBMCs were isolated by Lymphoprep density gradient centrifugation and were stained directly, with no culture step. Samples were stained and sorted in pairs, with one healthy donor and one patient per experiment, so that batch effects were minimized. The paper as a whole reports these results and caveats: Shorter templates might have been favored by PCR, but patient and control samples were amplified and corrected together, so both groups would have been affected equally by any skew. The naive, central memory and regulatory TCRB repertoires appeared to resemble one another more closely among patients than among healthy donors. HLA sub-analyses involved small numbers of individuals, so any influence of HLA type on TCRB rearrangement remained unresolved. Because cDNA was sequenced instead of genomic DNA, activated cells with high expression could be over-represented, although the groups did not differ in activation or CD3 levels. A moderate but significant shortening of TCRB CDR3 length was observed in type 1 diabetes patients in all four CD4+ subsets. Fewer insertions and more nucleotide deletions at VDJ recombination sites were observed in patients with type 1 diabetes, implying thymic rearrangement abnormalities.

The entire amount of isolated RNA was reverse transcribed using the High Capacity cDNA Reverse Transcription Kit, so the sequenced TCRB transcripts were expressed ones. Naive, central memory and regulatory T cell samples underwent deep immunoSEQ sequencing, averaging about 3.57 million total reads per sample. Sorted cells were lysed in RLT buffer and RNA was extracted with DNase-treated RNeasy Micro or Mini kits, depending on cell number. Each cell subset was processed separately to prevent cross-contamination, with patient and healthy donor samples processed together. The immunoSEQ multiplex PCR was used to amplify TCRB sequences from cDNA, yielding 87-bp fragments that span the CDR3 region. Sequencing of the amplicons was performed on the Illumina HiSeq platform. The original pipeline was this. Synthetic template baselines were used to correct PCR bias computationally, reads within Hamming distance 2 were collapsed together, and singletons that could not be merged were discarded. Reads were aligned to IMGT to assign V, D and J genes, CDR3 length, and insertions or deletions at six rearrangement sites. Within each subset, clonotype counts were normalized to the number of sorted cells before true diversity and Gini coefficients were calculated with the tcR R package. The overlap coefficient, calculated on TCRB nucleotide sequences, was used to quantify repertoire sharing. Drawn from immuneACCESS, this table holds only the in-frame rearrangements with V and J called that TCRdb kept. Clones are partly lost; checked studies trace under half to an unresolved V gene and leave the rest unexplained. V, J and clone size are taken as reported in that table, and D and trimming were inferred from the DNA itself. This sample has about 320,000 clones in its table, and roughly 15% of those were observed once. Of the sample, 5.5% to 7.5% is held by the ten largest clones.

Reading the germline V gene (reference sequence) gives CDR1 LNHDA and CDR2 SQIVND. The CDR3 starts with the cysteine, ends with the phenylalanine, and has 16 residues. The only DNA kept is the CDR3, 48 bases in frame from the first base. V is pared back by 3 bases and J by 0 bases, with 14 bases lying between the germline termini. There are a few counts of this clone. It has no known antigen specificity. There are no base qualities to consult, and no much larger clone falls within one base. Sequenced material: central memory CD4+ T cells from blood. The chain is encoded by TRBV19 joined to TRBJ1-1, with the D gene not confidently named. The TCR comes from a man between 25 and 39 years old in good health. The DNA sequence is TGTGCCAGTAGTATTTCGGGCCTCACGATGAACACTGAAGCTTTCTTT. Its translation is CASSISGLTMNTEAFF.